One and the same sample provided the 30 T cell receptor beta chains below, sequenced in a study of blood T cell repertoires in COVID-19. Here immunoSEQ multiplex PCR was the method, and the copy in TCRdb shows in-frame clones only, minus some. The data show 190,000 or so clones, roughly 79% seen once. Sequencing used peripheral blood. The receptors come from a human donor with acute or convalescent COVID-19. The donor label of this sample is uncertain.

This chain joins TRBV25-1 and TRBJ2-1, with no clear D. Germline V lookup: CDR1 MGHDK, CDR2 SYGVNS. Trimming stripped 10 bases from V and 0 bases from J, with 22 bases between. The CDR3 contains 17 residues. CDR3 sequence reads: CATSIDLHPDSYNEQFF. Here the CDR3 DNA reads TGTGCCACGTCGATAGATCTTCACCCCGACTCCTACAATGAGCAGTTCTTC.

The chain uses TRBV14 and TRBJ2-5; 10 bases are a match to TRBD1. CDR3 size: 15 residues. In germline, CDR1 is SGHDN, CDR2 FVKESK. V shed 2 bases, J shed 5 bases, and the junction held 5 bases outside the gene matches. CDR3 coding DNA: TGTGCCAGCAGCCAACGACAGGGGGCCGGGGAGACCCAGTACTTC. It specifies CASSQRQGAGETQYF.

This chain uses TRBV18 with TRBJ2-7; 9 bases map to TRBD2. There are 15 residues in the CDR3. Germline V lookup: CDR1 KGHSH, CDR2 LQKENI. The V and J ends lost 2 bases and 7 bases, in that order; junction bases with no gene match: 9. For the CDR3, the DNA is TGTGCCAGCTCACCATGGCGGGAGGGGGCTGGAGAGCAGTACTTC. Translation gives CASSPWREGAGEQYF.

The chain combines TRBV5-6 with TRBJ1-1; tentatively, D is TRBD1 (6 bases). Germline assignment: CDR1 SGHDT and CDR2 YYEEEE. The CDR3 loop spans 15 amino acids. V lost 3 bases, J lost 0 bases, and 12 bases lay in between. The CDR3 sequence: CASSWGRGMNTEAFF. CDR3 coding DNA: TGTGCCAGCAGCTGGGGGCGGGGGATGAACACTGAAGCTTTCTTT.

This chain uses TRBV27 with TRBJ2-1, with 12 bases fitting TRBD2. Germline CDR1 MNHEY, CDR2 SMNVEV (reference sequence). The length of the CDR3 is 16 residues. V lost 4 bases to trimming and J lost 7 bases; unmatched junction nucleotides: 8. CDR3 DNA: TGTGCCAGCAGTTCCCGGCTAGCGGGAGGGAGGAATGAGCAGTTCTTC. It encodes CASSSRLAGGRNEQFF.

The chain combines TRBV9 with TRBJ2-1, with a weak D call TRBD1 (5 bases). Trimming cost V 1 base and J 8 bases, with 10 bases left between them. This CDR3 is built from 13 residues. Germline CDR1 and CDR2: SGDLS and YYNGEE. The CDR3 sequence is CASSVQGSHEQFF. The CDR3 DNA is TGTGCCAGCAGCGTACAGGGATCCCATGAGCAGTTCTTC. The full variable domain, in which reference TRBV9 and TRBJ2-1 provide the parts outside the CDR3, is DSGVTQTPKHLITATGQRVTLRCSPRSGDLSVYWYQQSLDQGLQFLIQYYNGEERAKGNILERFSAQQFPDLHSELNLSSLELGDSALYFCASSVQGSHEQFFGPGTRLTVL.

The CDR3 is CASSLRIAGGLWNEQFF. For the CDR3, the DNA is TGTGCCAGCAGCTTAAGGATAGCGGGAGGTCTGTGGAATGAGCAGTTCTTC. V and J are TRBV7-8 and TRBJ2-1; 10 positions agree with TRBD2. The CDR3 covers 17 residues. The J segment lost 7 bases and the V segment lost 2 bases, leaving 11 bases of the junction unmatched. The germline V gene has CDR1 SGHVS and CDR2 FQNEAQ.

The chain links TRBV5-1 to TRBJ2-1, with TRBD2 matching over 11 bases. Germline loops: CDR1 SGHRS, CDR2 YFSETQ. Germline trimming cut 3 bases from V and 7 bases from J; bases unmatched to any gene: 3. The CDR3 length is 14 residues. For the CDR3, the DNA is TGCGCCAGCAGCTCAGTAGCGGGAGGGAATGAGCAGTTCTTC. As protein: CASSSVAGGNEQFF.

In its sample, this clone was seen once. The chain joins TRBV19 to TRBJ2-5; 7 nucleotides match TRBD2. This CDR3 region has 14 residues. Unmatched junction bases numbered 3, after V lost 0 bases and J lost 5 bases. Germline loops: CDR1 LNHDA, CDR2 SQIVND (reference sequence). CDR3 amino acids: CASSIDGTTETQYF. CDR3 bases: TGTGCCAGTAGTATAGACGGGACTACTGAGACCCAGTACTTC. Using reference TRBV19 and TRBJ2-5 for the parts outside the CDR3, the full variable domain is DGGITQSPKYLFRKEGQNVTLSCEQNLNHDAMYWYRQDPGQGLRLIYYSQIVNDFQKGDIAEGYSVSREKKESFPLTVTSAQKNPTAFYLCASSIDGTTETQYFGPGTRLLVL.

The chain couples TRBV2 to TRBJ2-5, with 10 bases aligning to TRBD2. This CDR3 has 17 amino acids. Losses at the gene ends were 6 bases for V and 3 bases for J; bases not matched to a gene: 13. The germline CDR1 and CDR2 sequences are SNHLY and FYNNEI. CDR3 protein: CASSQPPGTSEKETQYF. DNA of the CDR3: TGTGCCAGCAGCCAACCCCCCGGGACTAGCGAAAAAGAGACCCAGTACTTC. Full variable domain (remainder filled in from reference TRBV2 and TRBJ2-5): EPEVTQTPSHQVTQMGQEVILRCVPISNHLYFYWYRQILGQKVEFLVSFYNNEISEKSEIFDDQFSVERPDGSNFTLKIRSTKLEDSAMYFCASSQPPGTSEKETQYFGPGTRLLVL.

The V and J genes are TRBV7-2 and TRBJ1-1, with D uncertain. V lost 0 bases to trimming and J lost 2 bases, with 7 bases between them. Looked up from germline, CDR1 is SGHTA and CDR2 is FQGNSA. CDR3 length equals 14 residues. The CDR3 DNA is TGTGCCAGCAGCTTAGCGACTACCAACACTGAAGCTTTCTTT. Its protein product is CASSLATTNTEAFF.

The chain carries TRBV7-6 and TRBJ1-2; a weak D match, TRBD1 (6 bases). Germline CDR1 is SGHVS and CDR2 is FNYEAQ. The ends were cut back, 5 bases at V and 4 bases at J, with 20 bases in the middle. The CDR3 has 16 amino acids. DNA for the CDR3: TGTGCCAGCAGCCCCTCTGTCGGGGGGCTCACCTATGGCTACACCTTC. This translates into CASSPSVGGLTYGYTF.

The rearrangement joins TRBV6-5 to TRBJ2-4; possibly TRBD1 for D (6 bases). V shed 0 bases and J shed 9 bases, with 12 bases lying between them. Per the germline V gene, CDR1 is MNHEY and CDR2 is SVGAGI. This CDR3 spans 14 amino acids. CDR3 in DNA: TGTGCCAGCAGTTACTCTGTGGGGGCAGGCATTCAGTACTTC. Translating it yields CASSYSVGAGIQYF.

The chain links TRBV7-9 to TRBJ2-7, with 8 bases fitting TRBD1. There are 14 residues in the CDR3. V gave up 7 bases and J gave up 1 base; unmatched junction bases: 6. Germline CDR1 reads SEHNR; CDR2 reads FQNEAQ (reference sequence). The CDR3 nucleotides are TGTGCCAGCACCTTGACAGGGGAATCCTACGAGCAGTACTTC. Its translation: CASTLTGESYEQYF. The whole variable domain, remainder taken from reference TRBV7-9 and TRBJ2-7, is DTGVSQNPRHKITKRGQNVTFRCDPISEHNRLYWYRQTLGQGPEFLTYFQNEAQLEKSRLLSDRFSAERPKGSFSTLEIQRTEQGDSAMYLCASTLTGESYEQYFGPGTRLTVT.

The chain joins TRBV12-3 or TRBV12-4 to TRBJ1-2, with TRBD1 identical over 7 bases. J was trimmed by 5 bases and V by 5 bases; bases with no gene match: 5. The CDR3 runs to 13 residues. The CDR3 DNA sequence: TGTGCCAGCAGTCGCCGGGACAGATATGGCTACACCTTC. Translating gives CASSRRDRYGYTF.

The chain recombines TRBV25-1 with TRBJ1-6, with TRBD1 identical over 8 bases. The CDR3 is made up of 15 amino acids. CDR1 and CDR2 (germline): MGHDK, SYGVNS. V trimming: 4 bases; J trimming: 7 bases; junction bases outside the gene matches: 6. The CDR3: CASSGGQGLNSPLHF. CDR3 DNA: TGTGCCAGCAGTGGAGGACAGGGACTAAATTCACCCCTCCACTTT.

This clone appeared a single time. This rearrangement joins TRBV25-1 to TRBJ1-2; D is perhaps TRBD1 (5 bases). The CDR3 covers 17 residues. V was pared by 1 base and J by 0 bases, with 15 bases between. Germline CDR1 is MGHDK and CDR2 is SYGVNS. The CDR3 region has the DNA TGTGCCAGCAGTGAATGGAGGGGAGGGAAAGCTAACTATGGCTACACCTTC. Protein sequence: CASSEWRGGKANYGYTF.

The chain is built from TRBV30 and TRBJ2-5; D is possibly TRBD2 (7 bases). This CDR3 region has 14 residues. V lost 2 bases, J lost 4 bases, and 14 bases lay in between. The V gene's germline CDR1 is GTSNPN and CDR2 SVGIG (reference sequence). CDR3 protein: CAWSWGGAGETQYF. The CDR3 DNA sequence: TGTGCCTGGAGTTGGGGGGGCGCGGGAGAGACCCAGTACTTC.

This sequence joins TRBV4-2 and TRBJ2-3, with 9 bases lining up with TRBD2. The CDR3 is made up of 16 amino acids. Unmatched junction bases numbered 7, after V lost 3 bases and J lost 3 bases. Germline values: CDR1 LGHNA, CDR2 YNFKEQ. The CDR3 DNA reads as TGTGCCAGCAGCCAGTATAGCGGGAGTGAAACAGATACGCAGTATTTT. Its protein is CASSQYSGSETDTQYF.

The genes are TRBV2 and TRBJ2-3, with D perhaps TRBD2 (7 bases). The V and J ends lost 6 bases and 4 bases respectively, with 8 bases between them. Germline assignment: CDR1 SNHLY and CDR2 FYNNEI. The CDR3 runs 12 residues. CDR3 DNA sequence: TGTGCCAGCAGGGGGGGGCCAGATACGCAGTATTTT. Amino acids: CASRGGPDTQYF.

V and J are TRBV7-9 and TRBJ1-5; D is ambiguous. The CDR3 length is 13 residues. V lost 3 bases, J lost 4 bases, and 7 bases lay in between. The V gene's germline CDR1 is SEHNR and CDR2 FQNEAQ (reference sequence). CDR3 nucleotide sequence: TGTGCCAGCAGCTTCACGGGGAATCAGCCCCAGCATTTT. It is translated as CASSFTGNQPQHF.

To note about this clone: Different DNA sequences within this sample yield the same CDR3. The J gene is TRBJ1-2, the V gene TRBV30, with 10 bases fitting TRBD1. V shed 1 base, J shed 4 bases, and the junction held 0 bases outside the gene matches. Germline V gene data show CDR1 as GTSNPN and CDR2 as SVGIG (reference sequence). This CDR3 contains 13 residues. The CDR3 DNA follows: TGTGCCTGGAGTGGACAGGGGGCCTATGGCTACACCTTC. It specifies CAWSGQGAYGYTF.

This clone turned up a few times. The V gene is TRBV30, the J gene TRBJ2-5; 8 bases line up with TRBD1. V lost 5 bases to trimming and J lost 4 bases; unmatched junction nucleotides: 0. Germline loops: CDR1 GTSNPN, CDR2 SVGIG (reference sequence). CDR3 length: 11 amino acids. The CDR3 here is CAWGQGETQYF. In DNA form, the CDR3 reads TGTGCCTGGGGACAGGGAGAGACCCAGTACTTC.

V is TRBV7-9 and J is TRBJ2-1; 7 bases align to TRBD2. V lost 5 bases to trimming and J lost 0 bases; unmatched junction nucleotides: 10. The CDR3 is 17 amino acids. The germline CDR1 and CDR2 sequences are SEHNR and FQNEAQ (reference sequence). The CDR3 DNA reads as TGTGCCAGCAGCCCTGAAACCGGGAGGAGCTCCTACAATGAGCAGTTCTTC. Encoded protein: CASSPETGRSSYNEQFF.

V is TRBV6-5 and J is TRBJ2-3; no definite D call. The CDR3 totals 14 residues. Germline lookup yields CDR1 MNHEY and CDR2 SVGAGI. The ends were cut back, 6 bases at V and 0 bases at J, with 10 bases in the middle. As DNA, the CDR3 is TGTGCCAGCAGGGCAGGCCTTAGCACAGATACGCAGTATTTT. Translation: CASRAGLSTDTQYF.

This clone was counted a single time. The chain uses TRBV5-1 and TRBJ2-7, with 12 bases that match TRBD2. The length of the CDR3 is 17 residues. The ends lost 3 bases at V and 1 base at J; junction bases unmatched: 8. CDR1 and CDR2 from the germline V gene are SGHRS and YFSETQ. CDR3 sequence reads: CASSSTSGSLVSYEQYF. The CDR3 coding sequence is TGCGCCAGCAGCTCGACTAGCGGGAGTCTCGTGTCCTACGAGCAGTACTTC.

The chain combines TRBV11-2 with TRBJ1-1; D is unresolved. CDR3 length equals 15 residues. Germline CDR1 is SGHAT and CDR2 is FQNNGV. V dropped 1 base and J dropped 5 bases, with 14 bases sitting between them. This CDR3 reads CASSLVAAVTTEAFF. The CDR3 DNA sequence: TGTGCCAGCAGCTTAGTAGCGGCAGTCACTACTGAAGCTTTCTTT.

In this sample, this clone turned up once. J is TRBJ2-5 and V is TRBV10-1, with TRBD2 matching 8 bases. Germline assignment: CDR1 WNHNN and CDR2 SYGVQD (reference sequence). V gave up 4 bases and J gave up 1 base; unmatched junction bases: 2. The CDR3 consists of 14 residues. The CDR3: CASSAGGPQETQYF. CDR3 nucleotide sequence: TGCGCCAGCAGTGCGGGAGGGCCCCAAGAGACCCAGTACTTC.

This chain links TRBV7-9 with TRBJ1-1, with 9 bases matching TRBD1. V shed 5 bases, J shed 5 bases, and the junction held 6 bases outside the gene matches. Germline CDR1 is SEHNR and CDR2 is FQNEAQ (reference sequence). The CDR3 has 14 amino acids. The CDR3 protein is CASSPQGARTEAFF. The CDR3 coding sequence is TGTGCCAGCAGCCCACAGGGGGCTAGGACTGAAGCTTTCTTT.

The chain is built from TRBV6-2 or TRBV6-3 and TRBJ1-1; 8 bases align to TRBD1. The CDR3 is 14 amino acids. The V gene's germline CDR1 is MNHEY and CDR2 SVGEGT. Trimming took 4 bases from V and 7 from J; bases not matched to a gene: 8. CDR3 region: CASSSTGEGGEAFF. The CDR3 DNA reads as TGTGCCAGCAGTTCGACAGGGGAAGGGGGTGAAGCTTTCTTT.